The T cell receptor (beta chain) described here comes from a study of T cell clonotyping in hematopoietic cell transplantation. Assay used: immunoSEQ multiplex PCR; TCRdb lists only in-frame clones, some missing. The sample yields some 36,000 clones, roughly 94% seen once. Time point indicated: recipient sample about 28 days before transplant, after cytoreduction. The CDR3 contains 12 residues. V was shortened by 3 bases and J by 8 bases, with 10 bases between the two germline ends. The germline gives CDR1 MDHEN, CDR2 SYDVKM. Remarks on this clone: As yet, its antigen is unknown.

Whole-study findings and limits: Few recipient clonotypes overlapped donors; over 95% were de novo at given depth. Pathologically expanded recipient clonotypes increased progressively from day 30 to day 180 as diversity fell.

The material sequenced was peripheral blood mononuclear cells, taken before stem cell transplant. The chain joins TRBV28 to TRBJ1-2, with unresolved D. The receptor was derived from a man aged 35 to 55 with chronic myeloid leukemia. Some clones in this sample may be carry-over from other donors' samples. The CDR3 is CASSLVQWGYTF. The DNA of the CDR3 is TGTGCCAGCAGTTTGGTGCAGTGGGGCTACACCTTC.